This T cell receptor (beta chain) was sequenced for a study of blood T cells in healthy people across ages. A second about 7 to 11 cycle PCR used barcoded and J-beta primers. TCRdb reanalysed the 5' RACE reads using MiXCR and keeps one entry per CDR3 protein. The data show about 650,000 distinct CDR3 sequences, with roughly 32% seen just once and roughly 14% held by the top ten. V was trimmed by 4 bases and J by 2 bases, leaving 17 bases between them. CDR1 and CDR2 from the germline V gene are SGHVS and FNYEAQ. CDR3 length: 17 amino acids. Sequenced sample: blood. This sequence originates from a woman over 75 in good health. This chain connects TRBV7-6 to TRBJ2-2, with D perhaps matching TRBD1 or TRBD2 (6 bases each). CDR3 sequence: CASSSEGGLRNTGELFF. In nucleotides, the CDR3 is TGTGCCAGCAGCTCCGAGGGGGGTCTACGAAACACCGGGGAGCTGTTTTTT.